This TCR beta chain was captured by sequencing in a study of blood T cell repertoires in COVID-19. For the study at large: Italy, Spain and the United States were the sources of the convalescent and acute COVID-19 samples. T cells, B-cell-depleted T cells, or PBMCs supplied cDNA or gDNA.

In the authors' workflow: Amplification with reference gene primers provided the estimates of nucleated cell counts. TCRdb's table, derived via immunoSEQ multiplex PCR, lists solely in-frame clones and lacks some. V, J and clone size were drawn from that table, and D and trimming were deduced from the DNA. Of about 220,000 clones in the sample, around 84% were seen once. V lost 1 base and J 2 bases, leaving 9 bases between the germline ends. Germline V lookup: CDR1 LGHNA, CDR2 YNFKEQ. The CDR3 is made up of 14 amino acids. Sequencing was done on a sample of peripheral blood. This TCR came from a man younger than 40 with active or convalescent COVID-19. V gene TRBV4-2 combines with J gene TRBJ2-7; tentative D call: TRBD1 (6 bases). The CDR3, as DNA: TGTGCCAGCAGCCAAGTAGGACAGCCCTACGAGCAGTACTTC. Translating it yields CASSQVGQPYEQYF.